The TCR beta chain described here comes from a study of control samples from healthy donors and cancer patients. The germline gives CDR1 GTSNPN, CDR2 SVGIG (reference sequence). Trimming took off 0 bases at V and 9 bases at J, with 12 bases between the two ends. This CDR3 has 14 amino acids. Libraries were prepared by immunoSEQ multiplex PCR; TCRdb keeps only in-frame clonotypes and omits some of them. The table lists about 42,000 clones, approximately 87% of them singletons. The chain has TRBV30 and TRBJ1-6; D not resolved. The sequenced sample was blood. This sequence originates from a man aged 55 to 70 in good health. The CDR3 sequence is CAWSVLTEGSPLHF. CDR3 DNA sequence: TGTGCCTGGAGTGTACTAACAGAGGGTTCACCCCTCCACTTT.